This T cell receptor beta chain derives from a study of shared clonotypes between healthy human individuals. V shed 6 bases and J shed 7 bases, with 16 bases lying between them. Germline CDR1 reads MNHEY; CDR2 reads SMNVEV (reference sequence). The CDR3 is made up of 14 amino acids. Clones were read by immunoSEQ multiplex PCR, and TCRdb kept only the in-frame ones, dropping some. The data hold roughly 2 million clones, with roughly 96% observed a single time. This sequence originates from a man between 18 and 35 years old in good health. The source material was naive CD4+ T cells sorted from blood. Regarding subset: CD45RA+ positively selected. V and J are TRBV27 and TRBJ1-5; weak D call: TRBD1 (6 bases). The chain's CDR3 is CASSRTGFGQPQHF. The CDR3 nucleotides are TGTGCCAGCAGCCGCACAGGGTTTGGGCAGCCCCAGCATTTT.